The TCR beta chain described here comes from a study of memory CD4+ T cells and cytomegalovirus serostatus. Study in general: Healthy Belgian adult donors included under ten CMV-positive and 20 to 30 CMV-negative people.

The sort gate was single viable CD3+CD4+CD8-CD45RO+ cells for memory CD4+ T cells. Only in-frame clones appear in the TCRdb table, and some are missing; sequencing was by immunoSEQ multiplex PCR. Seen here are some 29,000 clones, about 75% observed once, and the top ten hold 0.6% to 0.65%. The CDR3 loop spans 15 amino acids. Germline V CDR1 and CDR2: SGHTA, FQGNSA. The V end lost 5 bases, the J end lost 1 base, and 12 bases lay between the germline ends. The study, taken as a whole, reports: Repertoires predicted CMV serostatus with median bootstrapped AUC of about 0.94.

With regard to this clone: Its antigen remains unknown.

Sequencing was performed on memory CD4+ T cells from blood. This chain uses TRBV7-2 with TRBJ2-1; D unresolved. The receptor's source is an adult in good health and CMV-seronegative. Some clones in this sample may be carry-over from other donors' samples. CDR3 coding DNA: TGTGCCAGCAGCGTAACGTTGAGGTCCTACAATGAGCAGTTCTTC. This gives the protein CASSVTLRSYNEQFF. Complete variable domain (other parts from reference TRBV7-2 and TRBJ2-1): GAGVSQSPSNKVTEKGKDVELRCDPISGHTALYWYRQSLGQGLEFLIYFQGNSAPDKSGLPSDRFSAERTGGSVSTLTIQRTQQEDSAVYLCASSVTLRSYNEQFFGPGTRLTVL.